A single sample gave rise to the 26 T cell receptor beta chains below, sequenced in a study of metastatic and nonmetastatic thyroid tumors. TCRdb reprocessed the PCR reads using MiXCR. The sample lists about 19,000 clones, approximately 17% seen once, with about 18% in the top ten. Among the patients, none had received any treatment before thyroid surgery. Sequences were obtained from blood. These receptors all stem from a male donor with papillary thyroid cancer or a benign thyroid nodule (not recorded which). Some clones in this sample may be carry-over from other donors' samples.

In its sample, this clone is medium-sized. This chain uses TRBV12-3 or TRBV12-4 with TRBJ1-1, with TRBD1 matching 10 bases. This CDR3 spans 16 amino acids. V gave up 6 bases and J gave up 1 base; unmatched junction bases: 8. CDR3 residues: CASRHGQGVQNTEAFF. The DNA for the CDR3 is TGTGCCAGCAGGCACGGACAGGGGGTACAGAACACTGAAGCTTTCTTT.

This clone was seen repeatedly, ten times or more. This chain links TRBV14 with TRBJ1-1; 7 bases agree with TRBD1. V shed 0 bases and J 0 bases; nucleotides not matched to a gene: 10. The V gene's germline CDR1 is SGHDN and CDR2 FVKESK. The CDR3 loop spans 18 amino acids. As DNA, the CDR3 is TGTGCCAGCAGCCAAGACTATGGGGACAGACTGATGAACACTGAAGCTTTCTTT. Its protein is CASSQDYGDRLMNTEAFF.

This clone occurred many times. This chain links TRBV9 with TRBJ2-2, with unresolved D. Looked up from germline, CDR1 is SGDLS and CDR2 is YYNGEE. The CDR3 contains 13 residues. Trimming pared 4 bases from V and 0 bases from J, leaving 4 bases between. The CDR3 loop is CASSKTNTGELFF. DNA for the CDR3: TGTGCCAGCAGCAAAACGAACACCGGGGAGCTGTTTTTT.

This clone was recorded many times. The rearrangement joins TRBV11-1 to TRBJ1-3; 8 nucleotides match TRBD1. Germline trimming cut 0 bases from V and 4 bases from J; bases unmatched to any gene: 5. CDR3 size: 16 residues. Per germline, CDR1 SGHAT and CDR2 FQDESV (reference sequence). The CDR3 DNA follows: TGTGCCAGCAGCTTAGCGAAGACAGGGGTGGGAAACACCATATATTTT. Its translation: CASSLAKTGVGNTIYF.

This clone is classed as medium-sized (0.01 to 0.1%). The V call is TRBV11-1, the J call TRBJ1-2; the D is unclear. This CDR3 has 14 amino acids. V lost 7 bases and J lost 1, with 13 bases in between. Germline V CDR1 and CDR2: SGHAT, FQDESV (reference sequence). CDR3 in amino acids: CASTEAGDNYGYTF. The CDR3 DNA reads TGTGCCAGCACCGAGGCAGGCGATAACTATGGCTACACCTTC.

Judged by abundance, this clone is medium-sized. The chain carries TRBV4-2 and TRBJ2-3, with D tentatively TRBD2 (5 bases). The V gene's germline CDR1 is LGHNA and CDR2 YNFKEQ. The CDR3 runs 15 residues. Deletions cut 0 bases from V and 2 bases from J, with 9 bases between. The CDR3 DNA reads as TGTGCCAGCAGCCAAGATGGACTGTTCACAGATACGCAGTATTTT. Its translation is CASSQDGLFTDTQYF.

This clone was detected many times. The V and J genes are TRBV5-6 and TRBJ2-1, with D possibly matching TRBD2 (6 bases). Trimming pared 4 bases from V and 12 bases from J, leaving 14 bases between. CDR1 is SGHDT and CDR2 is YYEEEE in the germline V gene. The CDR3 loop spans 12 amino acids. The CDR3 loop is CASSPEGGMQFF. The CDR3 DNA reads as TGTGCCAGCAGCCCGGAGGGCGGCATGCAGTTCTTC.

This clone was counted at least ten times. The DNA of the CDR3 is TGTGCCAGCAGCCCGACAGGGGTCGGGGCCAACGTCCTGACTTTC. Encoded protein: CASSPTGVGANVLTF. This chain connects TRBV11-3 to TRBJ2-6; 8 positions match TRBD1. From germline, CDR1 is SGHNT and CDR2 YENEEA. J was trimmed by 4 bases and V by 5 bases; bases with no gene match: 4. The CDR3 loop spans 15 amino acids.

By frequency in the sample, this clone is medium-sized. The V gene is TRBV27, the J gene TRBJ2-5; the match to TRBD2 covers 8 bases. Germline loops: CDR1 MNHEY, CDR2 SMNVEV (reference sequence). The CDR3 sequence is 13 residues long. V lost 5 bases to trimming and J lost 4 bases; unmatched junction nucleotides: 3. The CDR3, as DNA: TGTGCCAGCAGTAAGCGGGAGCGAGAGACCCAGTACTTC. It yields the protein CASSKRERETQYF.

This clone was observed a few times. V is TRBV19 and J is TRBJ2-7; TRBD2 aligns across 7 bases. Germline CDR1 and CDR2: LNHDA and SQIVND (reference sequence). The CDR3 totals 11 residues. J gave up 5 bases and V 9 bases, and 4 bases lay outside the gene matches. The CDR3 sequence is CASSRGDEQYF. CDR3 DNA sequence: TGTGCCAGCAGCCGGGGGGACGAGCAGTACTTC.

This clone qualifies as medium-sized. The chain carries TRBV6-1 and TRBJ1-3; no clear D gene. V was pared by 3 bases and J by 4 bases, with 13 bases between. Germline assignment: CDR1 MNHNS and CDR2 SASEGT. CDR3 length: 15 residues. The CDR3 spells CASSDLGRLGNTIYF. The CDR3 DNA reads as TGTGCCAGCAGTGATCTAGGACGCCTCGGAAACACCATATATTTT.

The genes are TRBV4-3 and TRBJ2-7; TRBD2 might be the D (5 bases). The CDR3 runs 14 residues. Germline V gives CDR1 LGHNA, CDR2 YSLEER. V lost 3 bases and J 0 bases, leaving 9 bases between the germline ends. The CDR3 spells CASSQWESSYEQYF. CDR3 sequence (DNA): TGCGCCAGCAGCCAGTGGGAGAGCTCCTACGAGCAGTACTTC.

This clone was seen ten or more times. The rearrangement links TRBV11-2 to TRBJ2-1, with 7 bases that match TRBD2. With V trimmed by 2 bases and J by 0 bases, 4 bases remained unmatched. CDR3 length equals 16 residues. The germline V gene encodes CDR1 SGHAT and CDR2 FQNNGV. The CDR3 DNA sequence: TGTGCCAGCAGCTTAACCGGGACTAACTCCTACAATGAGCAGTTCTTC. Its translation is CASSLTGTNSYNEQFF.

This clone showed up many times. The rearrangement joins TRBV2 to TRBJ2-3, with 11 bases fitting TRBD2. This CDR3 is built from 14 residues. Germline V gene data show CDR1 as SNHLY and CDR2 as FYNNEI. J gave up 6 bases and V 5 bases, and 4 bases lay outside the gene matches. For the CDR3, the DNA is TGTGCCAGCAGTTTAGCGGGGGGGTTGGATACGCAGTATTTT. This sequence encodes CASSLAGGLDTQYF.

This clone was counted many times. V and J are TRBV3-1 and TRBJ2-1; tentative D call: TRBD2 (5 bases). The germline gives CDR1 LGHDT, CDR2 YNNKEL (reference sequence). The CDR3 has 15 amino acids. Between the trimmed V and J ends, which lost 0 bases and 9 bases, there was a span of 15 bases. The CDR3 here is CASSQDSGMVIEQFF. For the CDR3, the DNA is TGTGCCAGCAGCCAAGATTCCGGGATGGTCATTGAGCAGTTCTTC.

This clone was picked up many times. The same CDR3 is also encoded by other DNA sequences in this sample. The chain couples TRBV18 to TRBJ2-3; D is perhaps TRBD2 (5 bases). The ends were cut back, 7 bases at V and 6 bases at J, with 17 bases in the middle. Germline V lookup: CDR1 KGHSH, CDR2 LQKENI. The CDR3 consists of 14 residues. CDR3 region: CASFPEGSADTQYF. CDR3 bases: TGTGCCAGCTTCCCGGAAGGGAGCGCGGATACGCAGTATTTT.

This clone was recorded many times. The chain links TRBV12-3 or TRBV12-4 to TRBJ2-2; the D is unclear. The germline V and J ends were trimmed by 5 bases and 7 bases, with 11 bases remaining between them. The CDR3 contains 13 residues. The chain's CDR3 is CASSTLSVGELFF. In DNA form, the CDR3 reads TGTGCCAGCAGTACGCTTTCAGTCGGGGAGCTGTTTTTT.

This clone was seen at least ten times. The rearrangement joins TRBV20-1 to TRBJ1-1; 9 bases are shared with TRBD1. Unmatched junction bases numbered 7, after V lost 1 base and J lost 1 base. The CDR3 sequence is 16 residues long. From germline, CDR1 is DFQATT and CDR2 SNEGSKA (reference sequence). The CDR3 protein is CSARVLGQGPNTEAFF. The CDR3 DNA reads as TGCAGTGCTAGAGTACTGGGACAGGGCCCGAACACTGAAGCTTTCTTT.

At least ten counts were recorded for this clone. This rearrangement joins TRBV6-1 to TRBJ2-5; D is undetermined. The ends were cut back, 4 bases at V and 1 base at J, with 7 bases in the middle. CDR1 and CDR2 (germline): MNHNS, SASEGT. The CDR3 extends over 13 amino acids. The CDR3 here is CASSARVQETQYF. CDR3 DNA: TGTGCCAGCAGTGCCCGGGTCCAAGAGACCCAGTACTTC.

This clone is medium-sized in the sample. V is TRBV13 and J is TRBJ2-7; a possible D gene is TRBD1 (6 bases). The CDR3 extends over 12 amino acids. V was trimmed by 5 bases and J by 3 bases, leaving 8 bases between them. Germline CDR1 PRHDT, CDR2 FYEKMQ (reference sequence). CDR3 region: CASSQQGYEQYF. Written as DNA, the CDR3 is TGTGCCAGCAGCCAACAGGGCTACGAGCAGTACTTC.

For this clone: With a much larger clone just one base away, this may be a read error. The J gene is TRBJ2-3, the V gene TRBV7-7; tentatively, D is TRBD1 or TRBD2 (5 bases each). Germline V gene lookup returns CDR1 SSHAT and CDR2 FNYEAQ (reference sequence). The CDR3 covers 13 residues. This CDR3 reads CASSRDPGDTQYF. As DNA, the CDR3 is TGTGCTAGCAGCCGGGACCCTGGAGATACGCAGTATTTT.

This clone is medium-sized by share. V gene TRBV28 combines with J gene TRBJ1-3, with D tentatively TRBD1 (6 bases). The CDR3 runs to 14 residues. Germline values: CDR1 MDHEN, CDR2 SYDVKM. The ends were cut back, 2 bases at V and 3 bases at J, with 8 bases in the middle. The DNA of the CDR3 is TGTGCCAGCAGTTTAAGGGGGGGTGGAAACACCATATATTTT. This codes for CASSLRGGGNTIYF. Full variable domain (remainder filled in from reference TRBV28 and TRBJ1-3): DVKVTQSSRYLVKRTGEKVFLECVQDMDHENMFWYRQDPGLGLRLIYFSYDVKMKEKGDIPEGYSVSREKKERFSLILESASTNQTSMYLCASSLRGGGNTIYFGEGSWLTVV.

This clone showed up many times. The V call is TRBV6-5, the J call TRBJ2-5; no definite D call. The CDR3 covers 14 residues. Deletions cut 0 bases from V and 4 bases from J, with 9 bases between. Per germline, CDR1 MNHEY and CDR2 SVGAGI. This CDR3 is CASSYSILGETQYF. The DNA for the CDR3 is TGTGCCAGCAGTTACTCGATTTTAGGAGAGACCCAGTACTTC.

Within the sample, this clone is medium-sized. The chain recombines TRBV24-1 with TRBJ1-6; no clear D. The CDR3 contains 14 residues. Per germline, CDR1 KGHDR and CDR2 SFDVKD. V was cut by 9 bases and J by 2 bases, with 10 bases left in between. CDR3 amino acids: CATSENAYNSPLHF. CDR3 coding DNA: TGTGCCACCTCAGAGAACGCCTATAATTCACCCCTCCACTTT.

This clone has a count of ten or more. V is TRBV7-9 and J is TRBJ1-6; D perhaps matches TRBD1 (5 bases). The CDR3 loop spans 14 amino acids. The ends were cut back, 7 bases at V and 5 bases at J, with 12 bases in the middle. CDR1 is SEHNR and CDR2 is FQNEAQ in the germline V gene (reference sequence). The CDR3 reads CASIRLRDNSPLHF. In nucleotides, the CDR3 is TGTGCCAGCATCCGTCTCAGGGATAATTCACCCCTCCACTTT.

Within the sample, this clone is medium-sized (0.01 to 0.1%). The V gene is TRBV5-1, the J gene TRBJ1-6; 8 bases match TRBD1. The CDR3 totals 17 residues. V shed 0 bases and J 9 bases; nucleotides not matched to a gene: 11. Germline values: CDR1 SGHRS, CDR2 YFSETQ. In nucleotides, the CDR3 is TGCGCCAGCAGCTTGGCGCCCCAGGGGGCGATAGTTTCACCCCTCCACTTT. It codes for CASSLAPQGAIVSPLHF. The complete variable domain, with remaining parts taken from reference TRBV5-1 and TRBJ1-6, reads KAGVTQTPRYLIKTRGQQVTLSCSPISGHRSVSWYQQTPGQGLQFLFEYFSETQRNKGNFPGRFSGRQFSNSRSEMNVSTLELGDSALYLCASSLAPQGAIVSPLHFGNGTRLTVT.